This T cell receptor (beta chain) emerged from a study of T-cell reconstitution after alpha-beta-depleted transplantation in children. The germline CDR1 and CDR2 sequences are ENHRY and SYGVKD. The CDR3 loop spans 13 amino acids. Between the trimmed V and J ends, which lost 4 bases and 5 bases, there was a span of 9 bases. Preparation of the TCRbeta library involved a method that used unique molecular identifiers. TCRdb re-analysed the PCR reads in MiXCR, keeping a single row per CDR3 protein. The table shows hundreds of thousands of distinct CDR3 sequences, with roughly an eighth occurring only once. This clonotype was counted only a few times.

This chain connects TRBV10-3 to TRBJ2-1; D tentatively fits TRBD1 or TRBD2 (5 bases each). The source of this sequence is a human donor who donated a stem cell graft to a child with combined immunodeficiency. The source was PBMCs from the stem cell graft donor, collected from the stem cell graft. The CDR3 region has the DNA TGTGCCATCAGTGGCCTGGGGGACAATGAGCAGTTCTTC. This sequence encodes CAISGLGDNEQFF.